A selection of T cell receptor beta chains follows, all from one sample in a study of HIV-infected patients and healthy controls. TCRdb reanalysed the 5' RACE reads using MiXCR and keeps one entry per CDR3 protein. The table includes about 64,000 distinct CDR3 sequences, less than 20% detected once. The sample consisted of CD4+ T cells from blood. The receptors stem from a human donor in good health. CDR3s include the opening cysteine and the closing phenylalanine or tryptophan.

cdr3_aa: CASSIREKYTDTQYF
j_call: TRBJ2-3
cdr3_length: 15
v_call: TRBV19

cdr3_aa: CASRIAGLSYGYTF
j_call: TRBJ1-2
cdr3_length: 14
v_call: TRBV3-1

cdr3_aa: CSVSGQGLGADTQYF
j_call: TRBJ2-3
cdr3_length: 15
v_call: TRBV29-1

cdr3_aa: CASSEDRWSPIGGQPQHF
j_call: TRBJ1-5
cdr3_length: 18
v_call: TRBV6-1

cdr3_aa: CASSPAVDQPQHF
j_call: TRBJ1-5
cdr3_length: 13
v_call: TRBV18

cdr3_aa: CASSRDRNEKLFF
j_call: TRBJ1-4
cdr3_length: 13
v_call: TRBV7-2

cdr3_aa: CASSQEGLAGLTSSYNEQFF
j_call: TRBJ2-1
cdr3_length: 20
v_call: TRBV7-2

cdr3_aa: CASSLFGQGYGYTF
j_call: TRBJ1-2
cdr3_length: 14
v_call: TRBV14

cdr3_aa: CASSPISPTKNIQYF
j_call: TRBJ2-4
cdr3_length: 15
v_call: TRBV7-9

cdr3_aa: CSVVFIRGTGELFF
j_call: TRBJ2-2
cdr3_length: 14
v_call: TRBV29-1

cdr3_aa: CASSQAQGVGTGELFF
j_call: TRBJ2-2
cdr3_length: 16
v_call: TRBV4-1

cdr3_aa: CASSAPRDARDTQYF
j_call: TRBJ2-3
cdr3_length: 15
v_call: TRBV6-1

cdr3_aa: CASRPTGTANTEAFF
j_call: TRBJ1-1
cdr3_length: 15
v_call: TRBV7-9

cdr3_aa: CASNISPLLAGAAGEQFF
j_call: TRBJ2-1
cdr3_length: 18
v_call: TRBV7-2

cdr3_aa: CASSLGPSVKDEQYF
j_call: TRBJ2-7
cdr3_length: 15
v_call: TRBV9

cdr3_aa: CSARAPGGPGYEQYF
j_call: TRBJ2-7
cdr3_length: 15
v_call: TRBV20-1

cdr3_aa: CASSLKMTGELFF
j_call: TRBJ2-2
cdr3_length: 13
v_call: TRBV7-3

cdr3_aa: CASSLPGTGPYNEQFF
j_call: TRBJ2-1
cdr3_length: 16
v_call: TRBV3-1

cdr3_aa: CASRQGNQPQHF
j_call: TRBJ1-5
cdr3_length: 12
v_call: TRBV6-5

cdr3_aa: CASSFGDGYTF
j_call: TRBJ1-2
cdr3_length: 11
v_call: TRBV12-3/TRBV12-4

cdr3_aa: CASSIRGARNYYGYTF
j_call: TRBJ1-2
cdr3_length: 16
v_call: TRBV19

cdr3_aa: CASSTGFTGTGRFTDTQYF
j_call: TRBJ2-3
cdr3_length: 19
v_call: TRBV7-8

cdr3_aa: CSAGATVGTDTQYF
j_call: TRBJ2-3
cdr3_length: 14
v_call: TRBV20-1

cdr3_aa: CAISVGTNPNSYGYTF
j_call: TRBJ1-2
cdr3_length: 16
v_call: TRBV10-3

cdr3_aa: CASSYGSSGKETQYF
j_call: TRBJ2-5
cdr3_length: 15
v_call: TRBV6-5

cdr3_aa: CASSLGRHGRKEQYF
j_call: TRBJ2-7
cdr3_length: 15
v_call: TRBV28

cdr3_aa: CASSSRTGSGELFF
j_call: TRBJ2-2
cdr3_length: 14
v_call: TRBV5-1

cdr3_aa: CASGGTGQPQHF
j_call: TRBJ1-5
cdr3_length: 12
v_call: TRBV27

cdr3_aa: CSASRQPPGSPGNQPQHF
j_call: TRBJ1-5
cdr3_length: 18
v_call: TRBV20-1

cdr3_aa: CAVGTGALVGNEQFF
j_call: TRBJ2-1
cdr3_length: 15
v_call: TRBV6-2/TRBV6-3

cdr3_aa: CASSLEGGRLAVSYNEQFF
j_call: TRBJ2-1
cdr3_length: 19
v_call: TRBV11-3

cdr3_aa: CSARGPGTDTQYF
j_call: TRBJ2-3
cdr3_length: 13
v_call: TRBV20-1

cdr3_aa: CASSPSLAGGSADTQYF
j_call: TRBJ2-3
cdr3_length: 17
v_call: TRBV12-3/TRBV12-4

cdr3_aa: CASTQTGGRAFF
j_call: TRBJ1-1
cdr3_length: 12
v_call: TRBV14

cdr3_aa: CASSPGTGTNEKLFF
j_call: TRBJ1-4
cdr3_length: 15
v_call: TRBV3-1

cdr3_aa: CATTAHQTGWGYGYTF
j_call: TRBJ1-2
cdr3_length: 16
v_call: TRBV15

cdr3_aa: CASSRDTDTQYF
j_call: TRBJ2-3
cdr3_length: 12
v_call: TRBV7-9

cdr3_aa: CSANPKSNNYNEQFF
j_call: TRBJ2-1
cdr3_length: 15
v_call: TRBV20-1

cdr3_aa: CASSSEQGYTQYF
j_call: TRBJ2-3
cdr3_length: 13
v_call: TRBV19

cdr3_aa: CASSLESRGSSGNTIYF
j_call: TRBJ1-3
cdr3_length: 17
v_call: TRBV7-6

cdr3_aa: CASSQQGYGYTF
j_call: TRBJ1-2
cdr3_length: 12
v_call: TRBV6-2/TRBV6-3

cdr3_aa: CASSLDDRGYEQYF
j_call: TRBJ2-7
cdr3_length: 14
v_call: TRBV7-6

cdr3_aa: CASSSALNYGYTF
j_call: TRBJ1-2
cdr3_length: 13
v_call: TRBV12-3/TRBV12-4

cdr3_aa: CASSGNFRSNTGELFF
j_call: TRBJ2-2
cdr3_length: 16
v_call: TRBV4-1

cdr3_aa: CASSEPGQGVNEQYF
j_call: TRBJ2-7
cdr3_length: 15
v_call: TRBV6-1

cdr3_aa: CAWSLRRSHGYTF
j_call: TRBJ1-2
cdr3_length: 13
v_call: TRBV30

cdr3_aa: CAIRTSDEQYF
j_call: TRBJ2-7
cdr3_length: 11
v_call: TRBV10-3

cdr3_aa: CASSQGAGGANIF
j_call: TRBJ2-4
cdr3_length: 13
v_call: TRBV3-1

cdr3_aa: CASSLARGGEQFF
j_call: TRBJ2-1
cdr3_length: 13
v_call: TRBV7-2

cdr3_aa: CASSLEENSPLHF
j_call: TRBJ1-6
cdr3_length: 13
v_call: TRBV7-9

cdr3_aa: CASSQDLRGLSYF
j_call: TRBJ2-7
cdr3_length: 13
v_call: TRBV3-1